This T cell receptor (beta chain) was documented in a study of cytomegalovirus exposure and HLA in healthy donors. Study as a whole: The 120 million or so unique TCR beta sequences, from about 190 million T cells, were found by an earlier analysis.

V was pared by 3 bases and J by 7 bases, with 7 bases of the junction left unmatched. There are 14 residues in the CDR3. CDR1 is GTSNPN and CDR2 is SVGIG in the germline V gene (reference sequence). Study results and caveats: As a later analysis showed, several of the most significant clusters appeared to be linked to common viral pathogens.

The study ran its PCR with 60 Vbeta and 13 Jbeta primers. Using immunoSEQ multiplex PCR, the repertoire was profiled, and TCRdb retains in-frame clones only, with some absent. The table includes tens of thousands of clones, approximately 70% detected once. About this clone: Its antigen remains unidentified.

The sample was PBMCs. This clonotype originated in a male donor in good health and CMV-seropositive. The gene calls are TRBV30 and TRBJ1-4; 8 bases fit TRBD1. CDR3: CAWRIAGGVEKLFF. In DNA, the CDR3 is TGTGCCTGGAGGATAGCAGGGGGCGTTGAAAAACTGTTTTTT.